This T cell receptor beta chain emerged from a study of response to subunit inactivated influenza vaccine. Study-level points and caveats: Few new T cells, the authors suggested, are recruited by each seasonal influenza vaccination.

The V gene lost 1 base and the J gene lost 4 bases, with 8 bases spanning the gap. Germline V gene data show CDR1 as LGHDT and CDR2 as YNNKEL (reference sequence). The CDR3 length is 14 residues. This clonotype was found a few times. Its antigen is still unknown. Each CDR3 protein gets one entry after TCRdb re-called the RT-PCR reads with MiXCR. The table includes 800,000 or so distinct CDR3 sequences, 21% detected once. The source is a man between 50 and 59 years old who received an inactivated influenza vaccine. The sample was PBMCs from blood, taken about 5 days after vaccination. The chain is built from TRBV3-1 and TRBJ2-1; TRBD1 is a possible D gene (6 bases). DNA of the CDR3: TGTGCCAGCAGCCAAGTCCAGGGGTACAATGAGCAGTTCTTC. Translation: CASSQVQGYNEQFF.